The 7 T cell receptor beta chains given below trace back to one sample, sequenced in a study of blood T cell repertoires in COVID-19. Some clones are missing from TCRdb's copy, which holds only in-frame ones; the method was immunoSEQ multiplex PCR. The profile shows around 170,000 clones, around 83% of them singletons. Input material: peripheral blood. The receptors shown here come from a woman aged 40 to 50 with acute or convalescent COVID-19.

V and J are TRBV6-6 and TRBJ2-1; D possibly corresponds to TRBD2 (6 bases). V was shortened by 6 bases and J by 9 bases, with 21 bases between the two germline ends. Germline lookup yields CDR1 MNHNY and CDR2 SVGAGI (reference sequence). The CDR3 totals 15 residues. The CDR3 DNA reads TGTGCCAGCAGCTTCCCCGGGACTCTAAGCGTTGAGCAGTTCTTC. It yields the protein CASSFPGTLSVEQFF.

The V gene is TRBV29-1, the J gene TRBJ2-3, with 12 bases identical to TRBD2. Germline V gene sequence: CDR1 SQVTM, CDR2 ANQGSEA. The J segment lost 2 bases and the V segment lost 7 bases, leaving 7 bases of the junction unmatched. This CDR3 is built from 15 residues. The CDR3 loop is CSAVTSGSPTDTQYF. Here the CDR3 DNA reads TGCAGCGCTGTGACTAGCGGGAGTCCCACAGATACGCAGTATTTT.

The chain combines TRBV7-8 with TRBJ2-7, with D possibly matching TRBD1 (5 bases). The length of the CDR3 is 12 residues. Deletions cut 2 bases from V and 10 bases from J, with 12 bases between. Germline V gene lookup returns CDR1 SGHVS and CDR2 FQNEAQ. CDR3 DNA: TGTGCCAGCAGCTTACAGGGTACGATACAGTACTTC. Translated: CASSLQGTIQYF. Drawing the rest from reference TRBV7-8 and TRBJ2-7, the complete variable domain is GAGVSQSPRYKVAKRGQDVALRCDPISGHVSLFWYQQALGQGPEFLTYFQNEAQLDKSGLPSDRFFAERPEGSVSTLKIQRTQQEDSAVYLCASSLQGTIQYFGPGTRLTVT.

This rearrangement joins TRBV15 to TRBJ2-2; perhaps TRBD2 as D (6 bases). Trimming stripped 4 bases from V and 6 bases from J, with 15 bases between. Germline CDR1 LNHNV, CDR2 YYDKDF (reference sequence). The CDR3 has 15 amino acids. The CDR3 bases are TGTGCCACCAGCACTAATTTAGGGGAGGCCGGGGAGCTGTTTTTT. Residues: CATSTNLGEAGELFF. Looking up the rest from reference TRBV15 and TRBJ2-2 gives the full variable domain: DAMVIQNPRYQVTQFGKPVTLSCSQTLNHNVMYWYQQKSSQAPKLLFHYYDKDFNNEADTPDNFQSRRPNTSFCFLDIRSPGLGDTAMYLCATSTNLGEAGELFFGEGSRLTVL.

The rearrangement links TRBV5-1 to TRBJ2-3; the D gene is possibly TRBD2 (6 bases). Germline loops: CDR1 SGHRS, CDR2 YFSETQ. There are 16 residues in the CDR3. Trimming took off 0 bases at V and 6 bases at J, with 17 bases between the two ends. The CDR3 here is CASSLELSQRVDTQYF. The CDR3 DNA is TGCGCCAGCAGCTTGGAACTGTCCCAGCGGGTCGATACGCAGTATTTT.

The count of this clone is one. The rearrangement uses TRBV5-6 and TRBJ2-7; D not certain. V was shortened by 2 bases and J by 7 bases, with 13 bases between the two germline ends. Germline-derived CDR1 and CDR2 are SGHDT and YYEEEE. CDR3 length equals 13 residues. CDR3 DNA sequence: TGTGCCAGCAGCTTCACTCTGGGCCGGGAGCAGTACTTC. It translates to CASSFTLGREQYF.

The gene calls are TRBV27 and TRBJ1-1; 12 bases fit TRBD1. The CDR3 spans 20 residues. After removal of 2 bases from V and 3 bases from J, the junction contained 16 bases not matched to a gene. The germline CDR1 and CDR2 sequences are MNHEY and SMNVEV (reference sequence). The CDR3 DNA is TGTGCCAGCAGTTTAACCGGGACAGGGGGCCCCAGAGAATTGCACACTGAAGCTTTCTTT. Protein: CASSLTGTGGPRELHTEAFF.